This T cell receptor (beta chain) was recovered during a study of shared clonotypes between healthy human individuals. Looking at the study overall: Plates per donor: three CD4 naive, three CD4 memory, two CD8 naive, one CD8 memory. Study-wide results and caveats: Naive subsets generally had larger estimated richness than memory subsets.

All the donors were Caucasian adults who lived in Nashville, Tennessee. Negatively enriched CD4+ T cells were divided by CD45RA into naive and memory. The data were produced by immunoSEQ multiplex PCR, yet TCRdb's version contains in-frame clones alone and is incomplete. The table includes 2 million to 2.5 million clones, approximately 94% detected once. Germline V lookup: CDR1 MGHDK, CDR2 SYGVNS. Losses at the gene ends were 5 bases for V and 8 bases for J; bases not matched to a gene: 8. The CDR3 spans 13 residues. Turning to this clone: The antigen is unknown.

The chain links TRBV25-1 to TRBJ1-2; 7 bases are a match to TRBD1. Source material: naive CD4+ T cells sorted from blood. As to subset: CD45RA+ positively selected. The receptor's source is a man younger than 35 in good health. The CDR3 spells CASSWEGALGYTF. CDR3 sequence (DNA): TGTGCCAGCAGTTGGGAGGGGGCTCTCGGCTACACCTTC.